This passage covers 4 T cell receptor beta chains from one sample sequenced in a study of T cell changes during pregnancy in multiple sclerosis. The repertoire was sequenced with immunoSEQ multiplex PCR; TCRdb's copy has only in-frame clones and lacks some. Of 19,000 or so clones in the sample, 88% were seen once. The material sequenced was CD4+ T cells from peripheral blood mononuclear cells, taken in the first trimester of pregnancy. All receptors come from a female donor in good health, enrolled as a control in a pregnancy study.

This clone was detected once. This chain connects TRBV18 to TRBJ2-7; 10 nucleotides agree with TRBD1. CDR1 and CDR2 (germline): KGHSH, LQKENI. Trimming removed 4 bases from V and 3 bases from J; junction bases left unmatched: 9. CDR3 size: 16 residues. CDR3 region: CASSRDLGTGVYEQYF. CDR3 DNA: TGTGCCAGCTCACGGGACCTTGGGACAGGGGTCTACGAGCAGTACTTC.

The chain recombines TRBV29-1 with TRBJ2-4, with 9 nucleotides matching TRBD1. Trimming cost V 6 bases and J 5 bases; bases outside gene matches: 5. Per the germline V gene, CDR1 is SQVTM and CDR2 is ANQGSEA. CDR3 length: 13 amino acids. The CDR3 sequence is CSVPGQGQNIQYF. CDR3 in DNA: TGCAGCGTACCGGGACAGGGTCAAAACATTCAGTACTTC.

The gene calls are TRBV5-1 and TRBJ2-3; 8 nucleotides line up with TRBD2. The V segment lost 0 bases and the J segment 2 bases; nucleotides outside the gene matches: 5. The CDR3 is made up of 16 amino acids. Germline V gene data show CDR1 as SGHRS and CDR2 as YFSETQ. The CDR3 sequence is CASSLAAGGTTDTQYF. The CDR3, as DNA: TGCGCCAGCAGCTTGGCCGCGGGAGGAACCACAGATACGCAGTATTTT.

This clone was recorded only once. V usage is TRBV9 and J usage is TRBJ2-2; the D gene is possibly TRBD1 (5 bases). V lost 0 bases, J lost 2 bases, and 11 bases lay in between. Germline V gives CDR1 SGDLS, CDR2 YYNGEE. The CDR3 loop spans 16 amino acids. The CDR3 nucleotides are TGTGCCAGCAGCGTAGGGGTCCAGGGTAACACCGGGGAGCTGTTTTTT. This gives the protein CASSVGVQGNTGELFF.